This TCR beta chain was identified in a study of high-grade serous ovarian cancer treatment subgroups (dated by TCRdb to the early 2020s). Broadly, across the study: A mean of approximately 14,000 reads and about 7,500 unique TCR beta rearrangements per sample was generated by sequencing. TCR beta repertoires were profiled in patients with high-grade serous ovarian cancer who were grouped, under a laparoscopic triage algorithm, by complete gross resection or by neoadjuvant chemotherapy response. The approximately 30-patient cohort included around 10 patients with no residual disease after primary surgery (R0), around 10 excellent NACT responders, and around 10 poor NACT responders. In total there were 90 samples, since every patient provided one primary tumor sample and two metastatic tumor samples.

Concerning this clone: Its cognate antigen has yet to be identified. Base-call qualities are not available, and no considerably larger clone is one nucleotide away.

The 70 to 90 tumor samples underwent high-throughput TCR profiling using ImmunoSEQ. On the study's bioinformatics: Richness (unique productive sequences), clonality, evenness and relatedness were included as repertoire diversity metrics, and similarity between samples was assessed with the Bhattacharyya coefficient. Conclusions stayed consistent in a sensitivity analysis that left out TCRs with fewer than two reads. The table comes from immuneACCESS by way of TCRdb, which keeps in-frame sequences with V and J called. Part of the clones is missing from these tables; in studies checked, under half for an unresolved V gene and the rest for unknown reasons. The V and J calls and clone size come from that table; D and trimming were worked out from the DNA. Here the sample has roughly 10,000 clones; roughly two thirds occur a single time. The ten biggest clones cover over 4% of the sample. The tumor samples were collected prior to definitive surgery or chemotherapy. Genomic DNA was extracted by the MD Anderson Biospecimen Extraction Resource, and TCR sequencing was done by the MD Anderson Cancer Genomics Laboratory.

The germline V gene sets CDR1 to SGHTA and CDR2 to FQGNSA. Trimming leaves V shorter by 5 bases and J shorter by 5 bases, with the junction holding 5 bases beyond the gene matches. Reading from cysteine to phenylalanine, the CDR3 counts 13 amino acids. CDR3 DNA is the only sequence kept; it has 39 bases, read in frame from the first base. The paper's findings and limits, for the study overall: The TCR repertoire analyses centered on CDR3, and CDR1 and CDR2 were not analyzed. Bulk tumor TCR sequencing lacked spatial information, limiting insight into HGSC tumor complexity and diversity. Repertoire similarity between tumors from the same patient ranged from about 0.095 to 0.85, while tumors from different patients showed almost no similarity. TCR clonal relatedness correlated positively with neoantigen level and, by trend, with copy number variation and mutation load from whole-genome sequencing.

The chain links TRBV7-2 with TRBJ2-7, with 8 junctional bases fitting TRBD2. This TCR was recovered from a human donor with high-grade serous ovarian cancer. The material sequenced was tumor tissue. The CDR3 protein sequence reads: CASSPWTSNEQYF. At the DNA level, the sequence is TGTGCCAGCAGCCCGTGGACTAGCAACGAGCAGTACTTC.